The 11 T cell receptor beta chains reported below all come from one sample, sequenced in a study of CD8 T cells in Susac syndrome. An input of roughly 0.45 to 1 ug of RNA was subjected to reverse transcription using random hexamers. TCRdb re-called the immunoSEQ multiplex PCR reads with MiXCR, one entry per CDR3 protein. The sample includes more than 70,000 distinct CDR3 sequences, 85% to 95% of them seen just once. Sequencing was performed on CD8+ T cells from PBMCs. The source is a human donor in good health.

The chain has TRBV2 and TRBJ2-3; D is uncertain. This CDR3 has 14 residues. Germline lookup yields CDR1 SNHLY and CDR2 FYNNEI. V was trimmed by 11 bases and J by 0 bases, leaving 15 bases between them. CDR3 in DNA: TGTGCCGGTTGGACGGATACTAGCACAGATACGCAGTATTTT. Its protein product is CAGWTDTSTDTQYF.

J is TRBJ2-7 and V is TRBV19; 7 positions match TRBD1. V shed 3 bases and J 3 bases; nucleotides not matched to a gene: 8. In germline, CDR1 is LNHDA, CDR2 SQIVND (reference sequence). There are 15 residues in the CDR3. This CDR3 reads CASSMGAGGFYEQYF. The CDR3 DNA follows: TGTGCCAGTAGTATGGGGGCAGGGGGTTTCTACGAGCAGTACTTC.

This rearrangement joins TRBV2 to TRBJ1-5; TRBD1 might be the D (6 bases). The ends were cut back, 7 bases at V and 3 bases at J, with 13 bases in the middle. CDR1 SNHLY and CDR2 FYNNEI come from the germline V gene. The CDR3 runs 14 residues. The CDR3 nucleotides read TGTGCCAGCAATAACAGGGACGACAATCAGCCCCAGCATTTT. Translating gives CASNNRDDNQPQHF.

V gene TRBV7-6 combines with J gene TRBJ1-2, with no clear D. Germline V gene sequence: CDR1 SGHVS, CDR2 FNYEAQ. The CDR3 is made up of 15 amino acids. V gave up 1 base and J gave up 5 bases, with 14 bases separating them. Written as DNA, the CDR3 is TGTGCCAGCAGCTTAGAACCCTCGGGCCAGTATGGCTACACCTTC. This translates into CASSLEPSGQYGYTF.

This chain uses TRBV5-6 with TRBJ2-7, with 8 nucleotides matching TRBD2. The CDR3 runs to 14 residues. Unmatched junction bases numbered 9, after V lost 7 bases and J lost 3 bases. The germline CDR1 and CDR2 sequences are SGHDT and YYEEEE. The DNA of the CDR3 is TGTGCCAGCGGGTCCGGGGGGGGGCACTACGAGCAGTACTTC. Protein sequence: CASGSGGGHYEQYF.

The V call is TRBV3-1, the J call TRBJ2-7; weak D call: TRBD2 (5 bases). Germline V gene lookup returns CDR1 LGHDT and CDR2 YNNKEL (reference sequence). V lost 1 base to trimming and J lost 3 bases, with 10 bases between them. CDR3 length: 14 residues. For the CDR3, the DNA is TGTGCCAGCAGCCAAGGGAGGTTGGACTACGAGCAGTACTTC. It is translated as CASSQGRLDYEQYF.

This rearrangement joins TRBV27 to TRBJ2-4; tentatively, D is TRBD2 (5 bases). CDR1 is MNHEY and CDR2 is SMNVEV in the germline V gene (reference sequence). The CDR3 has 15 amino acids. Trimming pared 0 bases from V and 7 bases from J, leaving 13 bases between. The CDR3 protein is CASSLSPGGWNIQYF. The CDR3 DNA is TGTGCCAGCAGTTTATCGCCCGGAGGTTGGAACATTCAGTACTTC.

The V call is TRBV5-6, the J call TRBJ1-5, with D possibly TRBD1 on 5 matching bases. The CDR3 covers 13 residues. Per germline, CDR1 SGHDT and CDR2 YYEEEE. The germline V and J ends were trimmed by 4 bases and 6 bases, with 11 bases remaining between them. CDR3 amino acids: CASSPAGGQPQHF. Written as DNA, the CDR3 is TGTGCCAGCAGCCCCGCTGGGGGTCAGCCCCAGCATTTT.

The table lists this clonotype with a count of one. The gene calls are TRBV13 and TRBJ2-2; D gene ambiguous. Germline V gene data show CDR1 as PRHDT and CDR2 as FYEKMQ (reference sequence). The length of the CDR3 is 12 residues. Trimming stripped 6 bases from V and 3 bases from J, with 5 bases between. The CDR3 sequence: CASRWDTGELFF. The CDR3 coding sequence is TGTGCCAGCAGATGGGACACCGGGGAGCTGTTTTTT.

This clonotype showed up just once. The DNA for the CDR3 is TGTGCCAGCACCGACGACAGGGCACACTACGAGCAGTACTTC. Its protein is CASTDDRAHYEQYF. V gene TRBV12-3 or TRBV12-4 combines with J gene TRBJ2-7; TRBD1 agrees at 7 bases. The V and J ends lost 7 bases and 3 bases, in that order; junction bases with no gene match: 9. The CDR3 sequence is 14 residues long.

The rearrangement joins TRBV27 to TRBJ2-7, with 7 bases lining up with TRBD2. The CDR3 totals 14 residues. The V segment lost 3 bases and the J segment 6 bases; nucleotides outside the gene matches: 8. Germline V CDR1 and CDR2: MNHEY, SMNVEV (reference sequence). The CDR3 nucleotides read TGTGCCAGCAGTTTTGTCGGGGGGACTCTCGAGCAGTACTTC. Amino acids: CASSFVGGTLEQYF.